This is a list of T cell receptor beta chains from one sample in a study of ipilimumab plus nivolumab after autologous stem cell transplantation. Repertoires were generated with immunoSEQ multiplex PCR, while TCRdb's copy carries only in-frame clones and drops some. The sample lists around 21,000 clones, 77% occurring once. The material sequenced was PBMCs, taken in a trial of ipilimumab plus nivolumab as post-transplant consolidation. The receptors originated from a male donor with diffuse large B-cell lymphoma. The CDR3 runs from the conserved cysteine through the conserved F or W. The order of the fields is J gene, V gene, CDR3 protein.

j_gene: TRBJ2-5
v_gene: TRBV2
CDR3aa: CASKTGGETQYF

j_gene: TRBJ2-7
v_gene: TRBV5-1
CDR3aa: CASSSGPLSYEQYF

j_gene: TRBJ1-5
v_gene: TRBV28
CDR3aa: CASSLVDSPNRPQHF

j_gene: TRBJ1-2
v_gene: TRBV28
CDR3aa: CASSSRFGYTF

j_gene: TRBJ2-7
v_gene: TRBV4-1
CDR3aa: CASRRTLLPSYEQYF

j_gene: TRBJ1-6
v_gene: TRBV6-6
CDR3aa: CASSQGLGNSPLHF

j_gene: TRBJ1-6
v_gene: TRBV4-3
CDR3aa: CASSQEPGQGTPLHF

j_gene: TRBJ2-6
v_gene: TRBV5-6
CDR3aa: CASSLGTGDLGANVLTF

j_gene: TRBJ1-3
v_gene: TRBV7-9
CDR3aa: CASSPRQGLFANTIYF

j_gene: TRBJ2-3
v_gene: TRBV4-3
CDR3aa: CASSQVGGWSDTQYF

j_gene: TRBJ1-2
v_gene: TRBV2
CDR3aa: CASRGQGWVFGYTF

j_gene: TRBJ2-5
v_gene: TRBV30
CDR3aa: CAWSVRETQYF

j_gene: TRBJ1-4
v_gene: TRBV2
CDR3aa: CASSEATGGWREKLFF

j_gene: TRBJ2-1
v_gene: TRBV5-6
CDR3aa: CASSLRGGREGLF

j_gene: TRBJ1-2
v_gene: TRBV5-1
CDR3aa: CASSLTGFMMGYTF

j_gene: TRBJ2-5
v_gene: TRBV28
CDR3aa: CASRSRNRATQETQYF

j_gene: TRBJ1-1
v_gene: TRBV4-1
CDR3aa: CASTRTGLNTEAFF

j_gene: TRBJ1-6
v_gene: TRBV11-2
CDR3aa: CASRRLGQGSSPLHF

j_gene: TRBJ2-7
v_gene: TRBV4-1
CDR3aa: CASSQRDGRGYEQYF

j_gene: TRBJ2-2
v_gene: TRBV5-8
CDR3aa: CASSSYRTNPTGELFF

j_gene: TRBJ2-3
v_gene: TRBV27
CDR3aa: CASSLVGTSGADTQYF

j_gene: TRBJ2-7
v_gene: TRBV5-8
CDR3aa: CASSLSGTGGGEQYF

j_gene: TRBJ1-4
v_gene: TRBV6-5
CDR3aa: CASSYGRITNEKLFF

j_gene: TRBJ1-2
v_gene: TRBV28
CDR3aa: CASSFRYRGYGYTF

j_gene: TRBJ1-1
v_gene: TRBV5-4
CDR3aa: CASSPGTGGANTEAFF

j_gene: TRBJ2-3
v_gene: TRBV18
CDR3aa: CASSPPGSTDTQYF

j_gene: TRBJ2-1
v_gene: TRBV18
CDR3aa: CASSPKTSGEEQFF